This T cell receptor (beta chain) was sequenced in a study of blood T cell repertoires in COVID-19. As for the study in general: Sources were T cells, B-cell-depleted T cells, or PBMCs; the material itself was cDNA or gDNA.

Germline V gene lookup returns CDR1 SNHLY and CDR2 FYNNEI. The ends were cut back, 2 bases at V and 5 bases at J, with 7 bases in the middle. CDR3 length: 13 amino acids. Ages ranged from about 18 to 89 years, with residence in approximately 23 US areas. Data came from immunoSEQ multiplex PCR; TCRdb stores just in-frame clones and leaves some out. This table has about 390,000 clones, approximately 87% appearing once. The sample was PBMCs or T cells enriched from blood (not recorded which). The receptor was derived from a woman aged 45-60 years who had recovered from COVID-19. J is TRBJ2-1 and V is TRBV2; D call uncertain. The CDR3 region is CASSELADNEQFF. The CDR3 bases are TGTGCCAGCAGTGAACTTGCGGACAATGAGCAGTTCTTC.